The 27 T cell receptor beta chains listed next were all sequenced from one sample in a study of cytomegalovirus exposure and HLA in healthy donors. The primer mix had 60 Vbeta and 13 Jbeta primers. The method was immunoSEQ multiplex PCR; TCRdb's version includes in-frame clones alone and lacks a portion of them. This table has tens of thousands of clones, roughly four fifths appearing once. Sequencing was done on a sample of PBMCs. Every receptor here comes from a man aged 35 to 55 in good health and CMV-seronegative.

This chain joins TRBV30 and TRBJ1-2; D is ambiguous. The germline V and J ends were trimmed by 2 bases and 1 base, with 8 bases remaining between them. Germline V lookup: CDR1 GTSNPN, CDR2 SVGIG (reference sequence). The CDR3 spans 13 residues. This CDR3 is CAWSNSGNYGYTF. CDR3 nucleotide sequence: TGTGCCTGGAGTAACAGTGGTAACTATGGCTACACCTTC.

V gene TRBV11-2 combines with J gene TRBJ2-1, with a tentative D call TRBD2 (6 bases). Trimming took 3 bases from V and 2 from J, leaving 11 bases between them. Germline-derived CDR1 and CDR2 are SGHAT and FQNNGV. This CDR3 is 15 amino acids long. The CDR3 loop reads CASSLGRGTYNEQFF. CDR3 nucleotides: TGTGCCAGCAGCTTGGGTCGGGGGACCTACAATGAGCAGTTCTTC.

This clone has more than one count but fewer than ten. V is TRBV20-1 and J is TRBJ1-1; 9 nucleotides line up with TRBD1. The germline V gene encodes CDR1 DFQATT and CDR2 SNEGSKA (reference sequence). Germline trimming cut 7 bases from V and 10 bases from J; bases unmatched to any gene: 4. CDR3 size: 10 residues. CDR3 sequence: CSVPGQGAFF. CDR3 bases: TGCAGTGTTCCGGGACAGGGAGCTTTCTTT.

The CDR3 DNA is TGTGCCAGCAGCTTAAGGGCCAGCTCTAATAGTGGCTACACCTTC. It encodes CASSLRASSNSGYTF. V gene TRBV7-3 combines with J gene TRBJ1-2; D ambiguous. Trimming cost V 1 base and J 7 bases, with 16 bases left between them. The germline V gene has CDR1 SGHTA and CDR2 FQGTGA. The CDR3 is 15 residues long.

The CDR3 DNA sequence: TGTGCCAGCAGCCCGCGGGACAGAGATGGAACTGAAGCTTTCTTT. This encodes CASSPRDRDGTEAFF. J is TRBJ1-1 and V is TRBV7-2; 7 nucleotides agree with TRBD1. This CDR3 has 15 amino acids. The J segment lost 5 bases and the V segment lost 5 bases, leaving 11 bases of the junction unmatched. The germline V gene encodes CDR1 SGHTA and CDR2 FQGNSA.

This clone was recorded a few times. The DNA of the CDR3 is TGTGCCAGCAGTGAACTCGGAGGGGTTGGAAACACCATATATTTT. Protein: CASSELGGVGNTIYF. The chain is built from TRBV2 and TRBJ1-3; maybe TRBD1 (5 bases). The CDR3 loop spans 15 amino acids. V was trimmed by 2 bases and J by 3 bases, leaving 11 bases between them. In germline, CDR1 is SNHLY, CDR2 FYNNEI.

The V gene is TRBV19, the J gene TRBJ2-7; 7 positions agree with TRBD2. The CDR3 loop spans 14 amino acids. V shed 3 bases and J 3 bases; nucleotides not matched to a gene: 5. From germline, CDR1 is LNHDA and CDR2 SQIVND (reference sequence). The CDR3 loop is CASSMRLADYEQYF. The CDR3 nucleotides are TGTGCCAGTAGTATGAGACTAGCCGACTACGAGCAGTACTTC.

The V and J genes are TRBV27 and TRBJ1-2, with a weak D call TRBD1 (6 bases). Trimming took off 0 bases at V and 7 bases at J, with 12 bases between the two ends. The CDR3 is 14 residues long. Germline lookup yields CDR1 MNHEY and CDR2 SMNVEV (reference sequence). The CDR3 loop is CASSLSLAGVGYTF. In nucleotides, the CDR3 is TGTGCCAGCAGTTTATCGTTGGCAGGGGTTGGCTACACCTTC.

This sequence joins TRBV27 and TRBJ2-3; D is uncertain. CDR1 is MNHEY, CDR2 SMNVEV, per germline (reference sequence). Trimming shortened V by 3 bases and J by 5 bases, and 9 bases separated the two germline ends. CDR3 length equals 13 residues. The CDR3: CASSFTGQDTQYF. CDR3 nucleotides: TGTGCCAGCAGTTTCACCGGTCAAGATACGCAGTATTTT.

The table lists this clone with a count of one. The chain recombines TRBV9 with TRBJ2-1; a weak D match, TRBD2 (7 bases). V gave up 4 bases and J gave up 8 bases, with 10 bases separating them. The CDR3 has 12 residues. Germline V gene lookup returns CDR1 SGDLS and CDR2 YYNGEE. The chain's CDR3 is CASSRGGDEQFF. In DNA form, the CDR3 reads TGTGCCAGCAGCAGGGGGGGAGATGAGCAGTTCTTC.

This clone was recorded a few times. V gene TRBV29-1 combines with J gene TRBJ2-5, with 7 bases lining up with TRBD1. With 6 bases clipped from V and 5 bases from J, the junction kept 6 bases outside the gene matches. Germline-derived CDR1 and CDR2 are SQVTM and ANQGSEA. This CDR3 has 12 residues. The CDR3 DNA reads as TGCAGCGTGACAGGGTCTACGGAGACCCAGTACTTC. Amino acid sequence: CSVTGSTETQYF.

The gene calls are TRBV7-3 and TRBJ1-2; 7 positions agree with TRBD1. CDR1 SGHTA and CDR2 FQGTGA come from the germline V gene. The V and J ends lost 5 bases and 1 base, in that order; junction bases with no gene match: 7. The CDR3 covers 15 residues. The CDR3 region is CASSPGGDSNYGYTF. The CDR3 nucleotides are TGTGCCAGCAGCCCTGGCGGGGACAGTAACTATGGCTACACCTTC.

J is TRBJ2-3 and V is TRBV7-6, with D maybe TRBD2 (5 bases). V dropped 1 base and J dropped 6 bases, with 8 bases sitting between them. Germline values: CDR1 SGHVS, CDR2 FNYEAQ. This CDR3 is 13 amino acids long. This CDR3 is CASSLGPGDTQYF. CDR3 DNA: TGTGCCAGCAGCTTAGGCCCGGGGGATACGCAGTATTTT.

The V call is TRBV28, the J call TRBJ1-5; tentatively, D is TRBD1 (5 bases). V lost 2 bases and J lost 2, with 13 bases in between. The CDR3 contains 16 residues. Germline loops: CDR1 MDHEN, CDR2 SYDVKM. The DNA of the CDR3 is TGTGCCAGCAGTTTAGTGGCAGGGCTAGGCAATCAGCCCCAGCATTTT. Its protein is CASSLVAGLGNQPQHF. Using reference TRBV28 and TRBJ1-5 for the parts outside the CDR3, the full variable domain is DVKVTQSSRYLVKRTGEKVFLECVQDMDHENMFWYRQDPGLGLRLIYFSYDVKMKEKGDIPEGYSVSREKKERFSLILESASTNQTSMYLCASSLVAGLGNQPQHFGDGTRLSIL.

The CDR3: CSVVFLGRRYF. The CDR3 bases are TGCAGCGTTGTATTTTTAGGCAGGCGGTACTTC. This chain links TRBV29-1 with TRBJ2-5; no definite D call. The CDR3 runs to 11 residues. V was clipped by 4 bases and J by 13 bases, with 16 bases between them. Per germline, CDR1 SQVTM and CDR2 ANQGSEA.

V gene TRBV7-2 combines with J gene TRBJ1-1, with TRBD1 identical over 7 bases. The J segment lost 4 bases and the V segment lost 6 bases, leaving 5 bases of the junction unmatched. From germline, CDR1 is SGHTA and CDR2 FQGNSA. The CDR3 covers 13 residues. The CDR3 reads CASRRGQLTEAFF. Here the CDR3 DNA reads TGTGCCAGCAGGCGGGGACAGCTCACTGAAGCTTTCTTT.

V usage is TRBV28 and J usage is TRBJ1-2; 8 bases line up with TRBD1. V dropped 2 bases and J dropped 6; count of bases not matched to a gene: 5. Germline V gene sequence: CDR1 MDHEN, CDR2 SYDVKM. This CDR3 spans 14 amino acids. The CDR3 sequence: CASSLAGTGHGYTF. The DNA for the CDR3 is TGTGCCAGCAGTTTAGCCGGGACAGGCCATGGCTACACCTTC.

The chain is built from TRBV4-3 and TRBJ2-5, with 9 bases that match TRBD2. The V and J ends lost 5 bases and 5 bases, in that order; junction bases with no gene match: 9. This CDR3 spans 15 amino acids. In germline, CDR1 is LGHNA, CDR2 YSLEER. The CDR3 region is CASSEISGSMETQYF. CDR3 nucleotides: TGCGCCAGCAGCGAGATTAGCGGGAGTATGGAGACCCAGTACTTC.

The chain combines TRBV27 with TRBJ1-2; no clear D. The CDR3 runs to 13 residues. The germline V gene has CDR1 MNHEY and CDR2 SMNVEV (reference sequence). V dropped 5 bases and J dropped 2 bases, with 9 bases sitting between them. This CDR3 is CASSRLANYGYTF. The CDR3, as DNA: TGTGCCAGCAGTCGCCTTGCGAACTATGGCTACACCTTC.

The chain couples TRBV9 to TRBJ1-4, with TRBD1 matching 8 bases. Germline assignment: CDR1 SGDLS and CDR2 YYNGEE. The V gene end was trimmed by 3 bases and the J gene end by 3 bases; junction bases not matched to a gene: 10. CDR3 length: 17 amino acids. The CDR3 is CASSGTGTGVANEKLFF. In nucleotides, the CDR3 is TGTGCCAGCAGCGGAACCGGGACAGGCGTTGCTAATGAAAAACTGTTTTTT.

The CDR3 DNA is TGTGCCAGCAGCGAGGACTACGAGCAGTACTTC. Protein sequence: CASSEDYEQYF. This chain uses TRBV28 with TRBJ2-7; D unresolved. The V end was cut by 6 bases, the J end by 3 bases, with 6 bases between. The CDR3 spans 11 residues. Looked up from germline, CDR1 is MDHEN and CDR2 is SYDVKM.

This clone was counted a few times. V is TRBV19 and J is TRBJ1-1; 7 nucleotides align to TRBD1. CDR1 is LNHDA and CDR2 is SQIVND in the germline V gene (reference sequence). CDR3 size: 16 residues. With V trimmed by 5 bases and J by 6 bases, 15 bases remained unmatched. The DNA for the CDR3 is TGTGCCAGTAGTGTTCCGGGACAGTTTACACGGGCTGAAGCTTTCTTT. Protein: CASSVPGQFTRAEAFF.

The chain's CDR3 is CATPDPSGVTGELFF. The CDR3 DNA reads TGTGCCACCCCCGATCCCAGCGGAGTCACCGGGGAGCTGTTTTTT. This chain joins TRBV19 and TRBJ2-2; possibly TRBD2 for D (5 bases). Germline lookup yields CDR1 LNHDA and CDR2 SQIVND (reference sequence). Trimming pared 10 bases from V and 4 bases from J, leaving 19 bases between. The CDR3 spans 15 residues.

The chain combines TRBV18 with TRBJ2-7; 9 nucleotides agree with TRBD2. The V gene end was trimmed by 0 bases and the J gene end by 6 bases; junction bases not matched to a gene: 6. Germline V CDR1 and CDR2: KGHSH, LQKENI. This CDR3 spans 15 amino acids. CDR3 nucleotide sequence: TGTGCCAGCTCACCACCTAGCGGGAGTGTCCTCGAGCAGTACTTC. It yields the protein CASSPPSGSVLEQYF.

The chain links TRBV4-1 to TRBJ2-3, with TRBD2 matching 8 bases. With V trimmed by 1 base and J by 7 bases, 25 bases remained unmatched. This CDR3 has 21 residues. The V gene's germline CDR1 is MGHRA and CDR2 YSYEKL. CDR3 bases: TGCGCCAGCAGCCAAGTCCTCCCACCGATATCTAGCGGGTGGTCCTGGAATACGCAGTATTTT. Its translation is CASSQVLPPISSGWSWNTQYF.

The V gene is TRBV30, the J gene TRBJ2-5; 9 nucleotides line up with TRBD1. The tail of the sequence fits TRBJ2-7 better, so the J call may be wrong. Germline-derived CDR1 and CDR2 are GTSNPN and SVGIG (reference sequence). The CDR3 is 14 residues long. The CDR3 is CAWNRDRGSYEQYF. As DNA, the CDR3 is TGTGCCTGGAATCGAGACAGGGGGAGTTACGAGCAGTACTTC.

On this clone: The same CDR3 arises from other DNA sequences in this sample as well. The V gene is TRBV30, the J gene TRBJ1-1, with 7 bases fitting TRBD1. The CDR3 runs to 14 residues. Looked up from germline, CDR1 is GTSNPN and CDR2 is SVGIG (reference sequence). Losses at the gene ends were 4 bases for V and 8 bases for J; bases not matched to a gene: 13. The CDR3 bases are TGTGCCTGGATAACGCAGGGGGTTGGAACGGAAGCTTTCTTT. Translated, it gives CAWITQGVGTEAFF. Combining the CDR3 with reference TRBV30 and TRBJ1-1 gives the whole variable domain SQTIHQWPATLVQPVGSPLSLECTVEGTSNPNLYWYRQAAGRGLQLLFYSVGIGQISSEVPQNLSASRPQDRQFILSSKKLLLSDSGFYLCAWITQGVGTEAFFGQGTRLTVV.